Listed below are T cell receptor beta chains from one sample, sequenced in a study of shared clonotypes between healthy human individuals. The table came from immunoSEQ multiplex PCR; TCRdb's copy has only in-frame clones and leaves some out. The sample gives around 2,000,000 clones, 90% to 95% of which show up once; roughly 0.13% is in the top ten. Material: naive CD4+ T cells sorted from blood. The receptors come from a man aged 18 to 30 in good health. Both conserved end residues are part of each CDR3. Fields, in order: V gene, J gene, CDR3 protein.

V: TRBV7-2
J: TRBJ2-1
CDR3: CASSPGTGAYNEQFF

V: TRBV10-3
J: TRBJ2-5
CDR3: CATAEETQYF

V: TRBV28
J: TRBJ1-1
CDR3: CASSPRGRGGTEAFF

V: TRBV30
J: TRBJ1-1
CDR3: CAWDRKGRGNTEAFF

V: TRBV27
J: TRBJ1-6
CDR3: CASSLEGTYNSPLHF

V: TRBV6-1
J: TRBJ1-6
CDR3: CASRRDRSDSPLHF

V: TRBV7-9
J: TRBJ1-2
CDR3: CASSLAGTGDYGYTF

V: TRBV2
J: TRBJ1-5
CDR3: CASSGSGGGNQPQHF

V: TRBV5-1
J: TRBJ1-4
CDR3: CASSNPAAAGGTKLFF

V: TRBV19
J: TRBJ1-5
CDR3: CASTPGQGAGAQHF

V: TRBV6-6
J: .
CDR3: CASSYSGQGAYEQYF

V: TRBV6-1
J: TRBJ1-5
CDR3: CASTDEVGIRQPQHF

V: TRBV10-1
J: TRBJ2-3
CDR3: CASSPAEVGTDTQYF

V: TRBV7-2
J: TRBJ2-4
CDR3: CASSLIGIWYF

V: TRBV10-3
J: TRBJ1-2
CDR3: CAITSRAGFYGYTF

V: TRBV5-1
J: TRBJ1-5
CDR3: CASSPDRGDQPQHF

V: TRBV7-9
J: TRBJ1-1
CDR3: CASSGGGNTEAFF

V: TRBV4-3
J: TRBJ2-2
CDR3: CASSLSGANTGELFF

V: TRBV5-1
J: TRBJ2-3
CDR3: CASSLERGDTQYF

V: TRBV5-1
J: TRBJ1-2
CDR3: CASSPSGTDYGYTF

V: TRBV2
J: TRBJ1-2
CDR3: CASRASGTGYGYTF

V: TRBV4-3
J: TRBJ1-2
CDR3: CASSQDAGGNYGYTF

V: TRBV11-2
J: TRBJ1-1
CDR3: CASSQSPRAFF